The rows below give T cell receptor beta chains drawn from one sample of a study of shared clonotypes between healthy human individuals. Data came from immunoSEQ multiplex PCR; TCRdb stores just in-frame clones and leaves some out. The data contain around 510,000 clones, about 80% of them singletons. Sequencing input: PBMCs. The receptors were sampled from a woman in her 40s in good health. Some clones in this sample may be carry-over from other donors' samples. CDR3s include the opening cysteine and the closing phenylalanine or tryptophan. Each record gives: clone size, V gene, D gene, J gene, CDR3 DNA, CDR3 protein. A D gene is named only where the DNA matches it firmly. For some rows the clone size is stated as once, few or many, or as a class when expanded; others skip it.

few,TRBV4-1,TRBD2,TRBJ2-7,TGCGCCAGCAGCCAAGCTAGCGGGAGGACGAACTACGAGCAGTACTTC,CASSQASGRTNYEQYF
few,TRBV10-3,TRBD1,TRBJ1-1,TGTGCCATCAGCCCGCAGGGGGTAAACACTGAAGCTTTCTTT,CAISPQGVNTEAFF
few,TRBV29-1,.,TRBJ2-2,TGCAGCCCCTCGGGACGGAACACCGGGGAGCTGTTTTTT,CSPSGRNTGELFF
.,TRBV5-1,.,TRBJ2-2,TGCGCCAGCAGCTTGGACAGAACGAACACCGGGGAGCTGTTTTTT,CASSLDRTNTGELFF
few,TRBV28,.,TRBJ1-2,TGTGCCAGCAGTTATCTTAAGGGCTACACCTTC,CASSYLKGYTF
.,TRBV2,TRBD1,TRBJ1-5,TGTGCCAGCAGTTCCGGGACAGACAATCAGCCCCAGCATTTT,CASSSGTDNQPQHF
.,TRBV7-9,.,TRBJ2-1,TGTGCCAGCAGCTTAGGAACTCGGGAGCAGTTCTTC,CASSLGTREQFF
.,TRBV30,.,TRBJ1-2,TGTGCCTGGAGTGAACCCTACACCTTC,CAWSEPYTF
.,TRBV4-2,.,TRBJ1-1,TGTGCCAGCAGCCAAGGGGTGGGTAACACTGAAGCTTTCTTT,CASSQGVGNTEAFF
.,TRBV15,.,TRBJ1-1,TGTGCCACCAGCAGAGCACAGGCGCCCCGTGAAGCTTTCTTT,CATSRAQAPREAFF
.,TRBV4-1,.,TRBJ2-5,TGCGCCAGCAGCCAAGGTGGCGGGGACGGGTGGGAGACCCAGTACTTC,CASSQGGGDGWETQYF
.,TRBV5-1,TRBD1,TRBJ1-4,TGCGCCAGCACCCGACAGGGGCGGGGTGAAAAACTGTTTTTT,CASTRQGRGEKLFF
.,TRBV9,.,TRBJ2-3,TGTGCCAGCAGCAAAGATAATGGGGAAAGGACAGATACGCAGTATTTT,CASSKDNGERTDTQYF